Listed below are T cell receptor beta chains from one sample, sequenced in a study of Ad26.COV2.S vaccination and SARS-CoV-2 variants. Some clones are missing from TCRdb's copy, which holds only in-frame ones; the method was immunoSEQ multiplex PCR. Among about 400,000 clones, under 90% were seen once, and the ten largest hold around 7.4%. This material consisted of peripheral blood, taken in a trial of Ad26.COV2.S vaccine versus placebo. Receptors originate from a person between 18 and 65 years old who received the Ad26.COV2.S COVID-19 vaccine or a placebo. Each CDR3 is given with its conserved first and last residue. The order of the fields is clone size, D gene, V gene, J gene, CDR3 protein, CDR3 DNA. A D gene is named only where the DNA matches it firmly. Clone sizes are given selectively: once, few, many, or a class where the clone is expanded.

abundance: once; d_gene: NA; v_gene: TRBV5-6; j_gene: TRBJ1-5; CDR3aa: CASSFGGWGNQPQHF; CDR3nt: TGTGCCAGCAGCTTCGGTGGTTGGGGCAATCAGCCCCAGCATTTT
abundance: NA; d_gene: NA; v_gene: TRBV19; j_gene: TRBJ2-3; CDR3aa: CASSRTRVDTQYF; CDR3nt: TGTGCCAGTAGTAGAACCAGGGTTGATACGCAGTATTTT
abundance: once; d_gene: TRBD1; v_gene: TRBV6-1; j_gene: TRBJ1-1; CDR3aa: CASSEQGGSYSTEAFF; CDR3nt: TGTGCCAGCAGTGAACAGGGGGGTAGTTACTCCACTGAAGCTTTCTTT
abundance: NA; d_gene: TRBD1; v_gene: TRBV5-1; j_gene: TRBJ1-1; CDR3aa: CASSWADRGANTEAFF; CDR3nt: TGCGCCAGCAGCTGGGCCGACAGGGGGGCGAACACTGAAGCTTTCTTT
abundance: NA; d_gene: NA; v_gene: TRBV7-9; j_gene: TRBJ1-1; CDR3aa: CASSLVPGLVGTEAFF; CDR3nt: TGTGCCAGCAGCTTAGTTCCGGGATTGGTTGGGACTGAAGCTTTCTTT
abundance: NA; d_gene: TRBD2; v_gene: TRBV4-3; j_gene: TRBJ2-5; CDR3aa: CASSQGHGRGGMETQYF; CDR3nt: TGCGCCAGCAGCCAAGGCCACGGGCGGGGGGGAATGGAGACCCAGTACTTC
abundance: NA; d_gene: TRBD2; v_gene: TRBV25-1; j_gene: TRBJ2-1; CDR3aa: CASRSLAGDSYNEQFF; CDR3nt: TGTGCCAGCAGATCCTTAGCGGGAGACTCCTACAATGAGCAGTTCTTC
abundance: few; d_gene: TRBD1; v_gene: TRBV24-1; j_gene: TRBJ2-2; CDR3aa: CATSDPGQGASGELFF; CDR3nt: TGTGCCACCAGTGACCCGGGACAGGGGGCAAGCGGGGAGCTGTTTTTT
abundance: NA; d_gene: NA; v_gene: TRBV10-3; j_gene: TRBJ2-7; CDR3aa: CAISEPPLEQYF; CDR3nt: TGTGCCATCAGTGAGCCCCCCCTCGAGCAGTACTTC
abundance: NA; d_gene: TRBD2; v_gene: TRBV11-3; j_gene: TRBJ2-1; CDR3aa: CASSIRAGAVSYNEQFF; CDR3nt: TGTGCCAGCAGCATCCGGGCGGGAGCGGTCTCCTACAATGAGCAGTTCTTC
abundance: once; d_gene: NA; v_gene: TRBV6-1; j_gene: TRBJ1-3; CDR3aa: CASSEVGNTIYF; CDR3nt: TGTGCCAGCAGTGAGGTTGGAAACACCATATATTTT
abundance: NA; d_gene: NA; v_gene: TRBV11-2; j_gene: TRBJ2-7; CDR3aa: CASSLTDSYEQYF; CDR3nt: TGTGCCAGCAGCTTGACGGACTCCTACGAGCAGTACTTC
abundance: NA; d_gene: NA; v_gene: TRBV5-1; j_gene: TRBJ2-5; CDR3aa: CASSFWGRDGETQYF; CDR3nt: TGCGCCAGCAGCTTCTGGGGCAGGGATGGAGAGACCCAGTACTTC
abundance: NA; d_gene: NA; v_gene: TRBV12-5; j_gene: TRBJ2-5; CDR3aa: CASGLGATGVVETQYF; CDR3nt: TGTGCTAGTGGCCTGGGGGCCACCGGGGTAGTAGAGACCCAGTACTTC
abundance: few; d_gene: NA; v_gene: TRBV6-6; j_gene: TRBJ2-3; CDR3aa: CASSAPGRTDTQYF; CDR3nt: TGTGCCAGCAGTGCCCCCGGCCGCACAGATACGCAGTATTTT
abundance: NA; d_gene: TRBD2; v_gene: TRBV24-1; j_gene: TRBJ2-1; CDR3aa: CATSGRGTTYNEQFF; CDR3nt: TGTGCCACCAGTGGTCGCGGGACTACCTACAATGAGCAGTTCTTC
abundance: NA; d_gene: NA; v_gene: TRBV5-6; j_gene: TRBJ1-2; CDR3aa: CASSKDRIYGYTF; CDR3nt: TGTGCCAGCAGCAAAGACAGGATCTATGGCTACACCTTC
abundance: NA; d_gene: TRBD2; v_gene: TRBV5-1; j_gene: TRBJ2-1; CDR3aa: CASTSGSSYNEQFF; CDR3nt: TGCGCCAGCACTAGCGGGAGCTCCTACAATGAGCAGTTCTTC
abundance: NA; d_gene: NA; v_gene: TRBV29-1; j_gene: TRBJ2-6; CDR3aa: CSALGILSLSGANVLTF; CDR3nt: TGCAGCGCACTCGGCATACTCTCTCTCTCTGGGGCCAACGTCCTGACTTTC
abundance: NA; d_gene: NA; v_gene: TRBV5-6; j_gene: TRBJ1-6; CDR3aa: CASSLGLVDSPLHF; CDR3nt: TGTGCCAGCAGCCTGGGGCTGGTGGATTCACCCCTCCACTTT
abundance: NA; d_gene: NA; v_gene: TRBV5-1; j_gene: TRBJ2-1; CDR3aa: CASSLSWVGNEQFF; CDR3nt: TGCGCCAGCAGCTTGTCCTGGGTAGGCAATGAGCAGTTCTTC
abundance: NA; d_gene: NA; v_gene: TRBV7-2; j_gene: TRBJ2-3; CDR3aa: CASSLEVRSDTQYF; CDR3nt: TGTGCCAGCAGCTTAGAAGTTCGGTCAGATACGCAGTATTTT